The T cell receptor (beta chain) described here comes from a study of T cells after yellow fever vaccination. The study's findings and limits: Re-detected after boosting: most primary clones, 96% of CD4 and less than 90% of CD8.

Note on this clonotype: Its antigen is currently unknown.

A process of 5'RACE template switching, which added a universal primer site and UMIs, was used to make TCR cDNA. TCRdb itself ran the 5' RACE reads through MiXCR, one entry per CDR3 protein. The data contain hundreds of thousands of distinct CDR3 sequences, around 12% of them singletons. Germline loops: CDR1 LGHDT, CDR2 YNNKEL (reference sequence). The J segment lost 5 bases and the V segment lost 0 bases, leaving 7 bases of the junction unmatched. The CDR3 spans 17 residues. The TCR sequence derives from a young man who received the YFV17D yellow fever vaccine. This specimen was CD4+ T cells sorted from PBMCs, taken 15 days after the yellow fever booster vaccination. V is TRBV3-1 and J is TRBJ2-1, with TRBD2 identical over 10 bases. The CDR3 region has the DNA TGTGCCAGCAGCCAAGATTGGGGAGCGGGGGGGAACAATGAGCAGTTCTTC. This sequence encodes CASSQDWGAGGNNEQFF.